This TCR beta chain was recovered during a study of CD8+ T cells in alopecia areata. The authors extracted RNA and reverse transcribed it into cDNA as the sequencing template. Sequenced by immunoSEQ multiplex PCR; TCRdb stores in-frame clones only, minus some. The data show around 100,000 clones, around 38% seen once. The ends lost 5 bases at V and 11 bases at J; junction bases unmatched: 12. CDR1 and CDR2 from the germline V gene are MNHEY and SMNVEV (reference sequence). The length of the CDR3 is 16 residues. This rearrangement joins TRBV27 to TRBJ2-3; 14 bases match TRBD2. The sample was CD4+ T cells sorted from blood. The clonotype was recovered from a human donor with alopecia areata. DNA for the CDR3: TGTGCCAGCAGTCCCAGACTAGCGGGAGGGGGTGTGTGGCAGTATTTT. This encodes CASSPRLAGGGVWQYF.